This T cell receptor (beta chain) was observed in a study of blood T cell repertoires in COVID-19. As for the study in general: The United States, Italy and Spain were the sources of the acute and convalescent COVID-19 samples. T cells, B-cell-depleted T cells, or PBMCs provided the cDNA or gDNA that served as material.

Under the authors' procedure: The assay estimated nucleated cells by amplifying reference gene primers. Assay used: immunoSEQ multiplex PCR; TCRdb lists only in-frame clones, some missing. From that table come the V and J calls and clone size; the DNA was used to work out D and trimming. The sample gives 110,000 or so clones, over 60% of which show up once; roughly 6.2% is in the top ten. This CDR3 has 13 residues. Germline CDR1 is LGHDT and CDR2 is YNNKEL (reference sequence). V was trimmed by 7 bases and J by 6 bases, leaving 16 bases between them. The sequencing sample was made of peripheral blood. The chain carries TRBV3-1 (or the pseudogene TRBV3-2) and TRBJ2-7; D is possibly TRBD1 (5 bases). The clonotype was recovered from a man between 65 and 85 years old with acute or convalescent COVID-19. The CDR3 coding sequence is TGTGCCAGCACCTTAGGGGTTGGTCGCGAGCAGTACTTC. It is translated as CASTLGVGREQYF.